Following are 4 T cell receptor beta chains from one sample sequenced in a study of early T cells in non-severe SARS-CoV-2 infection. In TCRdb, the 5' RACE reads were re-called with MiXCR into one record per CDR3 protein. The table records 40,000 to 55,000 distinct CDR3 sequences, around a tenth of them present only once. Sequencing was carried out using whole blood. These receptors were obtained from an adult who was a healthcare worker with PCR-confirmed SARS-CoV-2 infection or an uninfected control (not recorded which).

The rearrangement uses TRBV10-1 and TRBJ1-2; 8 bases are a match to TRBD1. Germline values: CDR1 WNHNN, CDR2 SYGVQD (reference sequence). Trimming cost V 6 bases and J 4 bases; bases outside gene matches: 4. The CDR3 extends over 13 amino acids. This CDR3 reads CASSPDRAYGYTF. CDR3 coding DNA: TGCGCCAGCAGCCCGGACAGGGCCTATGGCTACACCTTC.

This chain joins TRBV6-1 and TRBJ1-5, with 7 positions matching TRBD1. V was clipped by 6 bases and J by 4 bases; unmatched bases: 9. The CDR3 loop spans 15 amino acids. CDR1 is MNHNS, CDR2 SASEGT, per germline. For the CDR3, the DNA is TGTGCCAGCAGCCCCCTGACAGGGTCTAATCAGCCCCAGCATTTT. It encodes CASSPLTGSNQPQHF.

This clonotype was counted at least ten times. This rearrangement joins TRBV28 to TRBJ1-2, with 10 bases identical to TRBD1. This CDR3 is 15 amino acids long. The trim removed 5 bases at V and 0 bases at J, leaving 3 bases unmatched. Germline lookup yields CDR1 MDHEN and CDR2 SYDVKM. CDR3 nucleotide sequence: TGTGCCAGCAGTCCTGGGACAGGGGCTAACTATGGCTACACCTTC. Translated: CASSPGTGANYGYTF.

There are many counts of this clonotype. This rearrangement joins TRBV7-2 to TRBJ1-1; D gene ambiguous. The germline V and J ends were trimmed by 3 bases and 0 bases, with 5 bases remaining between them. Germline-derived CDR1 and CDR2 are SGHTA and FQGNSA. The CDR3 has 13 amino acids. CDR3 in amino acids: CASSFSMNTEAFF. Written as DNA, the CDR3 is TGTGCCAGCAGCTTCAGCATGAACACTGAAGCTTTCTTT.